This TCR beta chain is from a study of T-cell memory formation after mild COVID-19. TCRdb called the 5' RACE reads again in MiXCR, with one record for every CDR3 protein. The sample records some 320,000 distinct CDR3 sequences, around 15% being singletons. Study results and limitations: Of the contracting clones, CD4+ ones lay mainly in CM and EM, and CD8+ ones in EMRA.

Germline V gene sequence: CDR1 DFQATT, CDR2 SNEGSKA (reference sequence). CDR3 length equals 15 residues. The V end lost 1 base, the J end lost 3 bases, and 13 bases lay between the germline ends. This clonotype has a handful of counts. Its antigen is undetermined. The sample taken for sequencing was PBMCs or a T cell subset sorted from them (not recorded which). This chain links TRBV20-1 with TRBJ2-1; D is perhaps TRBD2 (6 bases). This sequence originates from a man aged 18 to 30 who had mild COVID-19 (a few samples of this study predate the infection). Cell type and time point are not known. CDR3: CSARVAGTVYNEQFF. The DNA of the CDR3 is TGCAGTGCTAGAGTTGCCGGGACTGTCTACAATGAGCAGTTCTTC.